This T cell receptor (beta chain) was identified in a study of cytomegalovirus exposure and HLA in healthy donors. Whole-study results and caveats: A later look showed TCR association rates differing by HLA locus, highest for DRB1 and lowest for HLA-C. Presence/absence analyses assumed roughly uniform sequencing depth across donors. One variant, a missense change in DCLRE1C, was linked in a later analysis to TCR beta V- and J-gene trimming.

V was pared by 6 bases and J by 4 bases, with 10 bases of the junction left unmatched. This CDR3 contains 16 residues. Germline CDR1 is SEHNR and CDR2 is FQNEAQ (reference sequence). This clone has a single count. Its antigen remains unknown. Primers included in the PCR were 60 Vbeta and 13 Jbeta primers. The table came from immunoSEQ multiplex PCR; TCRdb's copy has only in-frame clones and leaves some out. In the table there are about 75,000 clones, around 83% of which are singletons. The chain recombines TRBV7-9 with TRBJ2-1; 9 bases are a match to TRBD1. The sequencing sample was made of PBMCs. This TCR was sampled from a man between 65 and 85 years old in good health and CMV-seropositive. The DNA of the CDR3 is TGTGCCAGCAGTAAATCCGGGACAGGGTCGTACAATGAGCAGTTCTTC. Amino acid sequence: CASSKSGTGSYNEQFF.